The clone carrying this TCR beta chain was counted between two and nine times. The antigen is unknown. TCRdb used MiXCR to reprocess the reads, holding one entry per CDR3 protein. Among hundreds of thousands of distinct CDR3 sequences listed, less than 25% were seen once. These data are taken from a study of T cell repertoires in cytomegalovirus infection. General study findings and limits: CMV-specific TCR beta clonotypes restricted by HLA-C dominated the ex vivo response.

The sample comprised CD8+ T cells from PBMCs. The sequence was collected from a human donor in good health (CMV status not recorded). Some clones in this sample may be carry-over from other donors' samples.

CDR3 loop: CASSFRQGADNEQFF. As DNA, the CDR3 is TGTGCCAGCAGCTTTCGACAGGGGGCGGACAATGAGCAGTTCTTC. This rearrangement joins TRBV5-4 to TRBJ2-1, with TRBD1 matching 10 bases. The CDR3 runs 15 residues. J was trimmed by 5 bases and V by 2 bases; bases with no gene match: 4. Per germline, CDR1 SGHNT and CDR2 YYREEE (reference sequence).